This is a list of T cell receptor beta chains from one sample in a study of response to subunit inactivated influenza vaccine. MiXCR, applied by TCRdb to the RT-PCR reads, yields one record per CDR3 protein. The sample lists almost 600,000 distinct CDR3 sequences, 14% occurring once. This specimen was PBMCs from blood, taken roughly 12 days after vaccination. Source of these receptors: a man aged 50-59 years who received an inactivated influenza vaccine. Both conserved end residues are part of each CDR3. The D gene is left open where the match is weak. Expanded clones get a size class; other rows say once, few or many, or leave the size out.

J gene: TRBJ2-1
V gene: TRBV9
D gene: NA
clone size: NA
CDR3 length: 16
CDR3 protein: CASSMGRRSSYNEQFF
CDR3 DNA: TGTGCCAGCAGCATGGGCCGGCGGAGCTCCTACAATGAGCAGTTCTTC

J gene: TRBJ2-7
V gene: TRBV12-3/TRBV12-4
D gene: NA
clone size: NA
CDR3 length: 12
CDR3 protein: CASSLGVREQYF
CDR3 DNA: TGTGCCAGCAGTTTAGGGGTGCGGGAGCAGTACTTC

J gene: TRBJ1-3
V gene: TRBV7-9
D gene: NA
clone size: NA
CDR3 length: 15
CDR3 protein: CASSLRGGSGNTIYF
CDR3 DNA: TGTGCCAGCAGCTTACGAGGGGGATCTGGAAACACCATATATTTT

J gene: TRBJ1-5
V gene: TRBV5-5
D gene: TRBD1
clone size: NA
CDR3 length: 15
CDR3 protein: CASSVAGQSNQPQHF
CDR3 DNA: TGTGCCAGCAGCGTAGCGGGACAGTCCAATCAGCCCCAGCATTTT

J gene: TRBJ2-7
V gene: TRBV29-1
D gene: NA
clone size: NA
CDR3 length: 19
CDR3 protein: CSALGDRQGGHGAGYEQYF
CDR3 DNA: TGCAGCGCCCTGGGAGACAGGCAGGGGGGGCATGGAGCGGGGTACGAGCAGTACTTC

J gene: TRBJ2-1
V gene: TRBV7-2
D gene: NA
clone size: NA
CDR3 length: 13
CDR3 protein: CASSLGARNEQFF
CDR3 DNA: TGTGCCAGCAGCTTAGGGGCCCGCAATGAGCAGTTCTTC

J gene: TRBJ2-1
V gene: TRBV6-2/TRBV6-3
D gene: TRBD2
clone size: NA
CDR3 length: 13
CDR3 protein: CASLLAGGHEQFF
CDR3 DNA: TGTGCCAGTCTACTAGCGGGGGGCCATGAGCAGTTCTTC

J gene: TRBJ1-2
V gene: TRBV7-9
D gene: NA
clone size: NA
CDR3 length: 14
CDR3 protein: CASSLLAGGYGYTF
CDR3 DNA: TGTGCCAGCAGCTTATTAGCGGGTGGATATGGCTACACCTTC

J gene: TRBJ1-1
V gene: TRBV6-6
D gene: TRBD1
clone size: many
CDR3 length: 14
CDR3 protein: CASSYPGTEIQAFF
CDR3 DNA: TGTGCCAGCAGTTACCCCGGGACAGAAATACAAGCTTTCTTT

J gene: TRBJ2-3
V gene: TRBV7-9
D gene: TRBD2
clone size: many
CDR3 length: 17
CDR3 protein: CASSSGLAGASTDTQYF
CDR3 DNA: TGTGCCAGCAGCTCTGGACTAGCGGGAGCTAGCACAGATACGCAGTATTTT

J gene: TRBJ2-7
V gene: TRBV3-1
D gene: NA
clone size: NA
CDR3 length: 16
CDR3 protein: CASSQGWMLASDEQYF
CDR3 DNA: TGTGCCAGCAGCCAAGGGTGGATGTTAGCTTCGGACGAGCAGTACTTC

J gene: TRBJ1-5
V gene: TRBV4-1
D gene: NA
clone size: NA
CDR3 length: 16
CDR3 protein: CASSQDLQGWGQPQHF
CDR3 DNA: TGCGCCAGCAGCCAAGATCTGCAGGGATGGGGTCAGCCCCAGCATTTT

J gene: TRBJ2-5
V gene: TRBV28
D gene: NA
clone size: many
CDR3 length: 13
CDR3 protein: CASSFGGRGTQYF
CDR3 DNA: TGTGCCAGCAGTTTCGGGGGGCGCGGGACCCAGTACTTC

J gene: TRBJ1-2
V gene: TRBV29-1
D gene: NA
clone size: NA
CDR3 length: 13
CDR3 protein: CSVEKVRAGGYTF
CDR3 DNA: TGCAGCGTTGAAAAGGTCCGTGCCGGCGGCTACACCTTC

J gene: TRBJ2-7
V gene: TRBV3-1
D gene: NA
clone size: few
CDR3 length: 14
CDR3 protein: CASSQARESYEQYF
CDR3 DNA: TGTGCCAGCAGCCAAGCCAGGGAGTCCTACGAGCAGTACTTC

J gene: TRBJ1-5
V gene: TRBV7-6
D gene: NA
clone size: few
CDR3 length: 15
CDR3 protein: CASSLGVYSNQPQHF
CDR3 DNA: TGTGCCAGCAGCTTGGGCGTTTATAGCAATCAGCCCCAGCATTTT

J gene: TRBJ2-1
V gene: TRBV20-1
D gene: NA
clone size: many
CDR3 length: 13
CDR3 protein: CSASGLINNEQFF
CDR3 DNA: TGCAGTGCTAGTGGGCTGATAAACAATGAGCAGTTCTTC

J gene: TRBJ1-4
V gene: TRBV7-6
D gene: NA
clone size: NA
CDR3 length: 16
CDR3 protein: CASSLGSGPLASGLFF
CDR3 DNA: TGTGCCAGCAGCTTAGGGAGTGGCCCTCTAGCCTCCGGACTGTTTTTT

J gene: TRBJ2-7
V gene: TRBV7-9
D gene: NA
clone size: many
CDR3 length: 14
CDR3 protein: CASSFDPASYEQYF
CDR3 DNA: TGTGCCAGCAGCTTCGATCCGGCGAGCTACGAGCAGTACTTC

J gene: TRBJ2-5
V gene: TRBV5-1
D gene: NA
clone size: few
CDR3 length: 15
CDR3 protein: CASSRGGTSRETQYF
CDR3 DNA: TGCGCCAGCAGCAGGGGAGGAACGAGCAGAGAGACCCAGTACTTC

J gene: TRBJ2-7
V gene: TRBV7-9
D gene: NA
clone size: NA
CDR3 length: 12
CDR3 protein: CASSFGTHEQYF
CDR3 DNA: TGTGCCAGCAGCTTTGGGACCCACGAGCAGTACTTC

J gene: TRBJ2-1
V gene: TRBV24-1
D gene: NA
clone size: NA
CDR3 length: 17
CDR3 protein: CATSEEGRGSSYNEQFF
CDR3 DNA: TGTGCCACCAGTGAGGAAGGGCGGGGTAGCTCCTACAATGAGCAGTTCTTC

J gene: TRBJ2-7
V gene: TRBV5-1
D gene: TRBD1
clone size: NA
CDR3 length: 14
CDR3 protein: CASSLVQGNYEQYF
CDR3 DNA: TGCGCCAGCAGCTTGGTACAGGGGAACTACGAGCAGTACTTC

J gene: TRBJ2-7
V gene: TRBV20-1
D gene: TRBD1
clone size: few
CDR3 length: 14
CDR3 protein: CSARDRDRRYEQYF
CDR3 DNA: TGCAGTGCTAGAGACAGGGACAGGAGATACGAGCAGTACTTC

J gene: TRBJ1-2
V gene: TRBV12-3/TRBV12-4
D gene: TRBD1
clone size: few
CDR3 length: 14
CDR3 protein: CASTRDRALNGYTF
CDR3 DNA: TGTGCCAGCACCCGGGACAGGGCTCTCAATGGCTACACCTTC

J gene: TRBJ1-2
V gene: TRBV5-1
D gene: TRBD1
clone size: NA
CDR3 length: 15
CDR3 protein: CASSPLGQGTYGYTF
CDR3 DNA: TGCGCCAGCAGCCCCCTAGGACAGGGTACCTATGGCTACACCTTC

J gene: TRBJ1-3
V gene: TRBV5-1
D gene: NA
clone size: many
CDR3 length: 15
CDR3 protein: CASSLSGSSGNTIYF
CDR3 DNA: TGCGCCAGCAGCTTGTCGGGGTCTTCTGGAAACACCATATATTTT

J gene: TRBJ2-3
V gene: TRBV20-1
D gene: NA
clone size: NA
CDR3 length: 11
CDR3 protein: CRGGTTDTQYF
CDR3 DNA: TGCAGGGGCGGGACTACAGATACGCAGTATTTT